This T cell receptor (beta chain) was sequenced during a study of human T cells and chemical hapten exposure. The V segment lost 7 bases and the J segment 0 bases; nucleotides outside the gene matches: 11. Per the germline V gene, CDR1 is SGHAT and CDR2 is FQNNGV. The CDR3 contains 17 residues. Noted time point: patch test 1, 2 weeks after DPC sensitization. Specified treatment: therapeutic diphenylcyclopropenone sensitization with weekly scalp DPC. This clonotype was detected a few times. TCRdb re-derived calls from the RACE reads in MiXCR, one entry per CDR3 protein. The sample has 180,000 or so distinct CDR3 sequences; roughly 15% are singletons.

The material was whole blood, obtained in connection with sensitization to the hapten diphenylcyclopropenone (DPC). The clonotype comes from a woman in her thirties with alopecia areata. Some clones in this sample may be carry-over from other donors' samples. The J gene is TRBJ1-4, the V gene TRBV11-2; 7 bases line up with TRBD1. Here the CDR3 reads CASTLQGGFATNEKLFF. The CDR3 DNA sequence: TGTGCCAGCACCCTTCAGGGGGGCTTTGCAACTAATGAAAAACTGTTTTTT.